Shown below are 17 T cell receptor beta chains from a single sample sequenced in a study of shared clonotypes between healthy human individuals. Using immunoSEQ multiplex PCR, the repertoire was profiled, and TCRdb retains in-frame clones only, with some absent. Seen here are about 2.4 million clones, around 90% observed once, and the top ten hold more than 0.12%. Specimen: naive CD4+ T cells sorted from blood. Subset: CD45RA+ positively selected. The receptors were gathered from a man aged 18 to 29 in good health.

This chain connects TRBV2 to TRBJ2-1, with a weak D call TRBD1 (6 bases). The CDR3 runs 15 residues. Trimming stripped 7 bases from V and 4 bases from J, with 17 bases between. CDR1 SNHLY and CDR2 FYNNEI come from the germline V gene. Here the CDR3 reads CASKGDRPAYNEQFF. The CDR3 DNA is TGTGCCAGCAAGGGGGACCGGCCCGCGTACAATGAGCAGTTCTTC. Supplemented by reference TRBV2 and TRBJ2-1, the full variable domain reads EPEVTQTPSHQVTQMGQEVILRCVPISNHLYFYWYRQILGQKVEFLVSFYNNEISEKSEIFDDQFSVERPDGSNFTLKIRSTKLEDSAMYFCASKGDRPAYNEQFFGPGTRLTVL.

The J gene is TRBJ2-2, the V gene TRBV6-1; D not resolved. The CDR3 covers 14 residues. The germline V gene has CDR1 MNHNS and CDR2 SASEGT. Deletions cut 7 bases from V and 0 bases from J, with 9 bases between. The CDR3 nucleotides read TGTGCCAGCATGAAAGGAACGAACACCGGGGAGCTGTTTTTT. It codes for CASMKGTNTGELFF.

The chain recombines TRBV5-1 with TRBJ2-7; D gene ambiguous. V lost 4 bases and J lost 5, with 16 bases in between. CDR1 is SGHRS and CDR2 is YFSETQ in the germline V gene. The length of the CDR3 is 14 residues. The DNA for the CDR3 is TGCGCCAGCAGCCTAGGGTTCGAAAGTCACGAGCAGTACTTC. Protein sequence: CASSLGFESHEQYF.

The chain is built from TRBV7-3 and TRBJ2-5, with TRBD2 matching 7 bases. The CDR3 consists of 16 residues. J gave up 3 bases and V 5 bases, and 12 bases lay outside the gene matches. From germline, CDR1 is SGHTA and CDR2 FQGTGA. The CDR3 sequence: CASSGRTRPKEETQYF. Written as DNA, the CDR3 is TGTGCCAGCAGCGGAAGGACTAGACCGAAAGAAGAGACCCAGTACTTC.

The chain couples TRBV2 to TRBJ2-7, with D unclear. Trimming removed 2 bases from V and 7 bases from J, with 6 bases in between. CDR1 and CDR2 from the germline V gene are SNHLY and FYNNEI. The CDR3 is 11 residues long. The CDR3 here is CASSERREQYF. In nucleotides, the CDR3 is TGTGCCAGCAGTGAAAGGCGGGAGCAGTACTTC.

The chain combines TRBV11-2 with TRBJ1-1, with a tentative D call TRBD1 (5 bases). The CDR3 consists of 17 residues. CDR1 is SGHAT, CDR2 FQNNGV, per germline. The V end was cut by 6 bases, the J end by 1 base, with 21 bases between. This chain's CDR3 is CASSPLDSALWNTEAFF. As DNA, the CDR3 is TGTGCCAGCAGTCCTCTAGACAGTGCCCTTTGGAACACTGAAGCTTTCTTT.

The CDR3 loop is CAIRNRQGETQYF. The CDR3 region has the DNA TGTGCCATCAGGAACCGACAGGGTGAGACCCAGTACTTC. The V and J genes are TRBV10-3 and TRBJ2-5; TRBD1 matches 7 bases. The CDR3 extends over 13 amino acids. Germline V gene sequence: CDR1 ENHRY, CDR2 SYGVKD. The V and J ends lost 6 bases and 5 bases, in that order; junction bases with no gene match: 6.

This rearrangement joins TRBV5-4 to TRBJ2-3; a weak D match, TRBD2 (7 bases). The CDR3 is 16 residues long. V lost 0 bases and J lost 0, with 11 bases in between. Germline CDR1 SGHNT, CDR2 YYREEE (reference sequence). The CDR3 sequence is CASSLEGGSSTDTQYF. CDR3 DNA sequence: TGTGCCAGCAGCTTGGAGGGGGGGTCTAGCACAGATACGCAGTATTTT.

This chain uses TRBV28 with TRBJ1-2; D ambiguous. The V end was cut by 2 bases, the J end by 8 bases, with 18 bases between. Per germline, CDR1 MDHEN and CDR2 SYDVKM. This CDR3 region has 15 residues. The CDR3: CASSLPNLRSPGYTF. In DNA, the CDR3 is TGTGCCAGCAGTTTACCGAATCTCAGGTCTCCGGGCTACACCTTC.

On this clone: The same CDR3 also results from other DNA sequences found in this sample. This chain joins TRBV5-1 and TRBJ1-4; D is possibly TRBD1 (5 bases). CDR3 length equals 13 residues. Germline V gene data show CDR1 as SGHRS and CDR2 as YFSETQ. The V end was cut by 7 bases, the J end by 4 bases, with 11 bases between. CDR3: CASRDSSNEKLFF. The CDR3 bases are TGCGCCAGCCGAGACAGCAGTAATGAAAAACTGTTTTTT.

This clone was picked up one time. This chain links TRBV28 with TRBJ2-3; no firm D call. This CDR3 spans 13 amino acids. Germline CDR1 MDHEN, CDR2 SYDVKM. The ends were cut back, 3 bases at V and 2 bases at J, with 6 bases in the middle. The CDR3 region has the DNA TGTGCCAGCAGTTTCTCGTTCACAGATACGCAGTATTTT. Amino acids: CASSFSFTDTQYF. The variable domain in full, completed from reference TRBV28 and TRBJ2-3, reads DVKVTQSSRYLVKRTGEKVFLECVQDMDHENMFWYRQDPGLGLRLIYFSYDVKMKEKGDIPEGYSVSREKKERFSLILESASTNQTSMYLCASSFSFTDTQYFGPGTRLTVL.

Here the CDR3 DNA reads TGTGCCACCAGCAGATCCGGCGCAGATACGCAGTATTTT. This translates into CATSRSGADTQYF. The J gene is TRBJ2-3, the V gene TRBV15; D is unresolved. Trimming removed 2 bases at V and 4 bases at J, with 7 bases between. There are 13 residues in the CDR3. The germline gives CDR1 LNHNV, CDR2 YYDKDF (reference sequence).

The rearrangement joins TRBV28 to TRBJ2-5, with D possibly being TRBD2 (6 bases). This CDR3 spans 16 amino acids. Germline V gives CDR1 MDHEN, CDR2 SYDVKM. Trimming shortened V by 3 bases and J by 5 bases, and 19 bases separated the two germline ends. This CDR3 reads CASSLVPAGPRETQYF. As DNA, the CDR3 is TGTGCCAGCAGTTTGGTCCCGGCGGGGCCCCGGGAGACCCAGTACTTC. The full variable domain, in which reference TRBV28 and TRBJ2-5 provide the parts outside the CDR3, is DVKVTQSSRYLVKRTGEKVFLECVQDMDHENMFWYRQDPGLGLRLIYFSYDVKMKEKGDIPEGYSVSREKKERFSLILESASTNQTSMYLCASSLVPAGPRETQYFGPGTRLLVL.

This clone was recorded a few times. Other DNA sequences in this sample translate to the same CDR3. V gene TRBV7-2 combines with J gene TRBJ1-2; 7 nucleotides line up with TRBD1. CDR3 length: 13 residues. Germline V gene lookup returns CDR1 SGHTA and CDR2 FQGNSA. V gave up 5 bases and J gave up 2 bases; unmatched junction bases: 2. CDR3 region: CASSPTGNYGYTF. The DNA of the CDR3 is TGTGCCAGCAGCCCGACAGGGAACTATGGCTACACCTTC.

J is TRBJ1-3 and V is TRBV28, with a weak D call TRBD1 (5 bases). The CDR3 is 16 residues long. Trimming removed 6 bases from V and 3 bases from J, with 18 bases in between. The V gene's germline CDR1 is MDHEN and CDR2 SYDVKM. The CDR3, as DNA: TGTGCCAGCAGACGCGGGACCTCATTCCATGGAAACACCATATATTTT. This encodes CASRRGTSFHGNTIYF.

The gene calls are TRBV5-4 and TRBJ1-2; 8 bases match TRBD1. Trimming cost V 6 bases and J 2 bases; bases outside gene matches: 3. The CDR3 totals 13 residues. Germline V lookup: CDR1 SGHNT, CDR2 YYREEE (reference sequence). The CDR3 here is CASIRTGNYGYTF. In nucleotides, the CDR3 is TGTGCCAGCATTAGGACAGGGAACTATGGCTACACCTTC.

The rearrangement links TRBV9 to TRBJ1-6, with unresolved D. The CDR3 totals 16 residues. Trimming shortened V by 3 bases and J by 4 bases, and 14 bases separated the two germline ends. CDR1 and CDR2 from the germline V gene are SGDLS and YYNGEE. CDR3 protein: CASSAKREAYNSPLHF. CDR3 DNA: TGTGCCAGCAGCGCGAAGAGAGAGGCATATAATTCACCCCTCCACTTT. The variable domain in full, with the rest retrieved from reference TRBV9 and TRBJ1-6, is DSGVTQTPKHLITATGQRVTLRCSPRSGDLSVYWYQQSLDQGLQFLIQYYNGEERAKGNILERFSAQQFPDLHSELNLSSLELGDSALYFCASSAKREAYNSPLHFGNGTRLTVT.